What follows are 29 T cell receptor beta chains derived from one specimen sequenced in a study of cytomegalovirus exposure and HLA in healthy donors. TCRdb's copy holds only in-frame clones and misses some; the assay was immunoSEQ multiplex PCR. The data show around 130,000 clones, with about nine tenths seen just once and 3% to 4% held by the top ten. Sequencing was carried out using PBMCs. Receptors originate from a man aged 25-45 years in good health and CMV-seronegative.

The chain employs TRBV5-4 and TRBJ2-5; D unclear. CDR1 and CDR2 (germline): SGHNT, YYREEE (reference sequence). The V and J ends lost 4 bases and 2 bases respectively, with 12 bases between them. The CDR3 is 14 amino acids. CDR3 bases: TGTGCCAGCAGCCCGATTGGCAGGCAAGAGACCCAGTACTTC. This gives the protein CASSPIGRQETQYF.

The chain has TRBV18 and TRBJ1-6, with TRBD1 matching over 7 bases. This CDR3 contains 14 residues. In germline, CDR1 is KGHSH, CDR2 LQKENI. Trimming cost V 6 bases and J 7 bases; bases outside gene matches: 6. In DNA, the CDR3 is TGTGCCAGCTCCTTTACAGGGGTAAATTCACCCCTCCACTTT. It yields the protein CASSFTGVNSPLHF.

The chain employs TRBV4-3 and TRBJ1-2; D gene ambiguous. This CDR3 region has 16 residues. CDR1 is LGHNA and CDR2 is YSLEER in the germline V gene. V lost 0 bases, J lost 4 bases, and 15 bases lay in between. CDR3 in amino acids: CASSQDPPQPSYGYTF. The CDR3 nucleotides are TGCGCCAGCAGCCAAGATCCCCCACAGCCCTCCTATGGCTACACCTTC.

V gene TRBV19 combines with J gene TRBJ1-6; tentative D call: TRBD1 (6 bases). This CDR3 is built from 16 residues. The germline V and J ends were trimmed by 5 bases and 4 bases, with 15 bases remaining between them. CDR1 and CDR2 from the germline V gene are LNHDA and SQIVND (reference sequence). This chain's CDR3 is CASSGRQAAYNSPLHF. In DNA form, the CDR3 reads TGTGCCAGTAGTGGTCGACAGGCGGCATATAATTCACCCCTCCACTTT.

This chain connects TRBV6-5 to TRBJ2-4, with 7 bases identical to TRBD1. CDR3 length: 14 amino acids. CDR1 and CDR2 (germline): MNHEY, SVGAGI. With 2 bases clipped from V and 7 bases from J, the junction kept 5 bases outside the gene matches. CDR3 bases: TGTGCCAGCAGTTACGGGACAGTGAGGAACATTCAGTACTTC. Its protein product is CASSYGTVRNIQYF.

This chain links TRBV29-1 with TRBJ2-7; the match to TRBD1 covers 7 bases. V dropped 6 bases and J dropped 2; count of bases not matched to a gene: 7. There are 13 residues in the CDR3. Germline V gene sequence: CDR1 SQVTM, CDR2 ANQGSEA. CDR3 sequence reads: CSVTDRLTYEQYF. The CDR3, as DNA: TGCAGCGTGACGGACAGGTTGACCTACGAGCAGTACTTC.

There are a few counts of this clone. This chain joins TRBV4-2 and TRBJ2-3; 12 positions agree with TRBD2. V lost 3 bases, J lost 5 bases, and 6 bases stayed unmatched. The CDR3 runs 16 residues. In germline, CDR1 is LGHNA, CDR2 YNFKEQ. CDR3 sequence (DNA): TGTGCCAGCAGCCACCCTAGCGGGGGGGTGGTAGATACGCAGTATTTT. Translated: CASSHPSGGVVDTQYF.

The CDR3 DNA reads as TGTGCCAGCAGCCAAGATTTGGGGCCTGGAAACACCATATATTTT. It specifies CASSQDLGPGNTIYF. This chain links TRBV4-2 with TRBJ1-3, with a possible D match to TRBD1 (5 bases). The CDR3 is 15 amino acids. With 0 bases removed from V and 2 bases from J, the gap between germline ends came to 8 bases. Germline CDR1 is LGHNA and CDR2 is YNFKEQ.

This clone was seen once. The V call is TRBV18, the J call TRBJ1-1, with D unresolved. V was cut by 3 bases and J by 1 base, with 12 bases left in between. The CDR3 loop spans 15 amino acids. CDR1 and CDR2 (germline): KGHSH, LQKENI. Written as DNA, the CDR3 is TGTGCCAGCTCACCCCCGGCGACAAGGAACACTGAAGCTTTCTTT. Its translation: CASSPPATRNTEAFF.

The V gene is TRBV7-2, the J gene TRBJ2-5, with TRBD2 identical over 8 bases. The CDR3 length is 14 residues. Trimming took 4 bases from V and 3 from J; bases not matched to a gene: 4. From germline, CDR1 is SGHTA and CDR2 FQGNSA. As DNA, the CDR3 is TGTGCCAGCAGCTCTCCGGGACTAGAAGAGACCCAGTACTTC. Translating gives CASSSPGLEETQYF.

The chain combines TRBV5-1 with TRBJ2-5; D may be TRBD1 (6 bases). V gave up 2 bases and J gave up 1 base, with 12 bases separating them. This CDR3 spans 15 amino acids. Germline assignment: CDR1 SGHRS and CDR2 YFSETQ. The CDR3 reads CASSFSQGIQETQYF. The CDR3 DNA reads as TGCGCCAGCAGCTTCTCACAGGGAATCCAAGAGACCCAGTACTTC.

The DNA for the CDR3 is TGTGCCAGCAGTACCAGGACATTTGGTGAAGCTTTCTTT. Protein product: CASSTRTFGEAFF. The chain combines TRBV6-5 with TRBJ1-1; D might be TRBD1 (5 bases). Germline assignment: CDR1 MNHEY and CDR2 SVGAGI. Trimming stripped 5 bases from V and 7 bases from J, with 14 bases between. The CDR3 length is 13 residues.

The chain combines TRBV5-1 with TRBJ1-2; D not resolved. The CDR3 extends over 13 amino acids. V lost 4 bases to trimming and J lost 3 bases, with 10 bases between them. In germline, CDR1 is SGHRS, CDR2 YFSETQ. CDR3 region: CASSGGWDYGYTF. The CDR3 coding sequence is TGCGCCAGCAGCGGAGGGTGGGACTATGGCTACACCTTC.

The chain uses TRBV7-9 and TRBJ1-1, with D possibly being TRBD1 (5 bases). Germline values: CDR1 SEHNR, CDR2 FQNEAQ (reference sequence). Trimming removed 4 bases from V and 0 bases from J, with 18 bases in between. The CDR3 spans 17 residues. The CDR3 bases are TGTGCCAGCAGCTCCGGTGGGCCAGGGATCATGAACACTGAAGCTTTCTTT. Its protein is CASSSGGPGIMNTEAFF. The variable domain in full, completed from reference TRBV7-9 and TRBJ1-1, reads DTGVSQNPRHKITKRGQNVTFRCDPISEHNRLYWYRQTLGQGPEFLTYFQNEAQLEKSRLLSDRFSAERPKGSFSTLEIQRTEQGDSAMYLCASSSGGPGIMNTEAFFGQGTRLTVV.

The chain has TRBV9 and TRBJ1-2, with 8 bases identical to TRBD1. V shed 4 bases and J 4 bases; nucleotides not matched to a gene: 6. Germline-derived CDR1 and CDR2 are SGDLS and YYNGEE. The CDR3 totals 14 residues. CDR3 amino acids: CASSSRTGIYGYTF. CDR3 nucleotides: TGTGCCAGCAGCTCCCGGACAGGGATCTATGGCTACACCTTC. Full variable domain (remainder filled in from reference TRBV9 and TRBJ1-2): DSGVTQTPKHLITATGQRVTLRCSPRSGDLSVYWYQQSLDQGLQFLIQYYNGEERAKGNILERFSAQQFPDLHSELNLSSLELGDSALYFCASSSRTGIYGYTFGSGTRLTVV.

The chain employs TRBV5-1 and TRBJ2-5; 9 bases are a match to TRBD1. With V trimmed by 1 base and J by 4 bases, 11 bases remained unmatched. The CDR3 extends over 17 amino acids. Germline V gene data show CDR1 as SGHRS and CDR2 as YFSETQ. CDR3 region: CASSLNPGTGPGETQYF. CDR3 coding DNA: TGCGCCAGCAGCTTGAACCCCGGGACAGGGCCAGGAGAGACCCAGTACTTC. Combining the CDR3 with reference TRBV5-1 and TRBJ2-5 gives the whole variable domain KAGVTQTPRYLIKTRGQQVTLSCSPISGHRSVSWYQQTPGQGLQFLFEYFSETQRNKGNFPGRFSGRQFSNSRSEMNVSTLELGDSALYLCASSLNPGTGPGETQYFGPGTRLLVL.

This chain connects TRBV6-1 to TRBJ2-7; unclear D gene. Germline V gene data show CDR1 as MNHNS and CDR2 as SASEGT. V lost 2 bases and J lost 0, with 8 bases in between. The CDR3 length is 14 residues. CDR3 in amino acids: CASSELWSSYEQYF. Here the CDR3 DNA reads TGTGCCAGCAGTGAATTATGGAGCTCCTACGAGCAGTACTTC.

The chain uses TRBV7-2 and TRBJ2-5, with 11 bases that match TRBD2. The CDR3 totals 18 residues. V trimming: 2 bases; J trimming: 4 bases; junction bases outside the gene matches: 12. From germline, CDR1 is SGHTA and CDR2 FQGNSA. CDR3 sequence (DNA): TGTGCCAGCAGCTTAAGAACTAGCGGGGGCGCGCAGGGAGAGACCCAGTACTTC. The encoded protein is CASSLRTSGGAQGETQYF.

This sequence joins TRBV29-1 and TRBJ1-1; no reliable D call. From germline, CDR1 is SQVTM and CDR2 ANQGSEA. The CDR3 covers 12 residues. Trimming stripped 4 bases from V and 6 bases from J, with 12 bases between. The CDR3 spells CSVGDERAEAFF. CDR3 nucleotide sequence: TGCAGCGTTGGCGACGAACGGGCTGAAGCTTTCTTT.

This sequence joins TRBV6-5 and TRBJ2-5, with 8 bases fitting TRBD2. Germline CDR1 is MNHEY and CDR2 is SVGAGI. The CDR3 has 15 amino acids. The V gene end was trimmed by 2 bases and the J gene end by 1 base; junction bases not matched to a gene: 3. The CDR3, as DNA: TGTGCCAGCAGTTACAGCGGGGGAGTCCAAGAGACCCAGTACTTC. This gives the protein CASSYSGGVQETQYF.

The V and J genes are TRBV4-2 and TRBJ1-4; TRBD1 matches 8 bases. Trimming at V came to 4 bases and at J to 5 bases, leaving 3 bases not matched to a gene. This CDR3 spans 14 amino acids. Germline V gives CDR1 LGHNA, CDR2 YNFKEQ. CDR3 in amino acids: CASSRTGKNEKLFF. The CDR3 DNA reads TGTGCCAGCAGCCGGACAGGGAAGAATGAAAAACTGTTTTTT.

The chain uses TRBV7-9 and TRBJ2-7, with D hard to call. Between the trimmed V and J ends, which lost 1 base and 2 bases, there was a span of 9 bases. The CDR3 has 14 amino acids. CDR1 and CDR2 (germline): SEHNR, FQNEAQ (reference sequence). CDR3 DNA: TGTGCCAGCAGCTTAGAGGCGGTAGCCTACGAGCAGTACTTC. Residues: CASSLEAVAYEQYF.

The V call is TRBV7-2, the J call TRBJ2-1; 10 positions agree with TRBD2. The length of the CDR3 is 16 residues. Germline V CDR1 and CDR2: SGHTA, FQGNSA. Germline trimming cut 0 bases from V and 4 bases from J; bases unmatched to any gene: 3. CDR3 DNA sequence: TGTGCCAGCAGCTTAGCTAGCGGGGGGTCATACAATGAGCAGTTCTTC. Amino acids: CASSLASGGSYNEQFF.

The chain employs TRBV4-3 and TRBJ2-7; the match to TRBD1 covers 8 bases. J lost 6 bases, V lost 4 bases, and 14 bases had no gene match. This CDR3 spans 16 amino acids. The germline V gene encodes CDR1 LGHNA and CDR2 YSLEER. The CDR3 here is CASSPLKAQGVGEQYF. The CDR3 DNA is TGCGCCAGCAGCCCCTTAAAGGCACAGGGGGTTGGCGAGCAGTACTTC.

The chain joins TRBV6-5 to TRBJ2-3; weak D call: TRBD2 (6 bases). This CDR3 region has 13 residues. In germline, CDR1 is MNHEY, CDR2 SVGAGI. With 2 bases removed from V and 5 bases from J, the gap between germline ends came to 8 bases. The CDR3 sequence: CASSYQGGDTQYF. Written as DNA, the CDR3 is TGTGCCAGCAGTTACCAGGGAGGAGATACGCAGTATTTT.

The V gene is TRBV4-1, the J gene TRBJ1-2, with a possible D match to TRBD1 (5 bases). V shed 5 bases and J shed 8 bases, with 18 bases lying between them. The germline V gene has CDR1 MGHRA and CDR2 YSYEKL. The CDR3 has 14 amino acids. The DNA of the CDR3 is TGCGCCAGCAGCATTCGACAGCCTTCCGTCGGCTACACCTTC. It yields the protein CASSIRQPSVGYTF.

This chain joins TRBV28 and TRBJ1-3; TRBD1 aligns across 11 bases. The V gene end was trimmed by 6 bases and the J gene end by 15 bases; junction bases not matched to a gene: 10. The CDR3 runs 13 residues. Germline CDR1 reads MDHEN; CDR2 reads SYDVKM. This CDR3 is CASRPGQGVSGYF. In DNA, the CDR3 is TGTGCCAGCAGACCGGGACAGGGGGTTTCTGGATATTTT.

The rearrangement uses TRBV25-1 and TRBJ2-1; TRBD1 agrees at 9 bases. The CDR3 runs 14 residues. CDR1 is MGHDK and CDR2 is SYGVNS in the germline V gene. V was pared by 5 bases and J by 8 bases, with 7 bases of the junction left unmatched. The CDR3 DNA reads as TGTGCCAGCAGTAACGGGGACAGGGCCGATGAGCAGTTCTTC. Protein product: CASSNGDRADEQFF.

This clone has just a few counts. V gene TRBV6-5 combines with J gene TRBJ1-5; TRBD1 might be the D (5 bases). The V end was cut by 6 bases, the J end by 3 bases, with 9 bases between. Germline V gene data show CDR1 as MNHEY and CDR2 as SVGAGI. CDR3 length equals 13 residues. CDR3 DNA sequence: TGTGCCAGCAGCTCAGGGTCCAATCAGCCCCAGCATTTT. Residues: CASSSGSNQPQHF.